This TCR beta chain was profiled in a study of T cells in Graves' hyperthyroidism and ophthalmopathy. General study points: The model predicted ophthalmopathy a median around 6.5 months before onset. Ophthalmopathy cases were set apart from stable hyperthyroidism by a 13 V-J model.

Researchers amplified the TCR beta CDR3 regions from RNA transcripts. In the first-round RT-PCR of the TCR CDR3, the HTBI primer set was used. Via MiXCR, TCRdb re-called the multiplex PCR reads, giving one row per CDR3 protein. The sample lists 500,000 to 600,000 distinct CDR3 sequences, 46% seen once, with about two fifths in the top ten. This clonotype was counted at least ten times. Its antigen remains unknown. Patients were excluded for uncontrolled infection, other autoimmune disease, pregnancy or lactation. Diagnosis relied on clinical symptoms, serum thyroxine and TRAb, thyroid ultrasound and orbital computed tomography. The TCR sequence derives from an adult woman with Graves' disease, either hyperthyroidism or ophthalmopathy (not recorded which). Sequencing used peripheral blood or thyroid tissue (not recorded which).

The CDR3 nucleotides read TGCAGCGTCATGAAGGGTAGTGCCGGGGAGCTGTTTTTT. Encoded protein: CSVMKGSAGELFF. The V call is TRBV29-1, the J call TRBJ2-2; D gene uncertain. The germline gives CDR1 SQVTM, CDR2 ANQGSEA. This CDR3 spans 13 amino acids. Trimming took off 6 bases at V and 6 bases at J, with 14 bases between the two ends.